The rows below give T cell receptor beta chains drawn from one sample of a study of T cells in narcolepsy. Assay: immunoSEQ multiplex PCR; the TCRdb copy retains only in-frame clones and omits some. This repertoire shows about 22,000 clones, about 80% found once; its top ten account for roughly 4.1%. Sequencing input: memory (CD45RA-) CD4+ T cells from blood. Receptors originate from a human donor in good health. Both conserved end residues are part of each CDR3. The order of the fields is V gene, D gene, CDR3 length, J gene, clone size, CDR3 protein, CDR3 DNA. The D gene is left open where the match is weak. The listing skips clone size in some rows; elsewhere it reads once, few, many or a size class.

TRBV6-1,-,14,TRBJ1-2,-,CASCWAEGTGGYTF,TGTGCCAGCTGTTGGGCCGAGGGGACGGGTGGCTACACCTTC
TRBV10-3,TRBD1,13,TRBJ2-7,-,CAIKMTGKREQYF,TGTGCCATCAAGATGACAGGGAAACGGGAGCAGTACTTC
TRBV19,TRBD1,13,TRBJ2-5,-,CASGTGGVKTQYF,TGTGCCAGTGGAACAGGGGGCGTTAAGACCCAGTACTTC
TRBV29-1,-,12,TRBJ2-5,-,CSVVPGQETQYF,TGCAGCGTTGTCCCGGGACAAGAGACCCAGTACTTC
TRBV13,-,11,TRBJ2-7,-,CASSVAYEQYF,TGTGCCAGCAGCGTAGCCTACGAGCAGTACTTC
TRBV7-2,TRBD2,15,TRBJ2-7,few,CASSLDGGGFYEQYF,TGTGCCAGCAGCTTAGACGGCGGGGGGTTCTACGAGCAGTACTTC
TRBV5-5,TRBD1,14,TRBJ1-4,-,CASSLGTVIEKLFF,TGTGCCAGCAGCTTAGGGACAGTTATAGAAAAACTGTTTTTT
TRBV5-1,-,15,TRBJ1-3,-,CASSLLGVSGNTIYF,TGCGCCAGCAGCTTGTTGGGGGTCTCTGGAAACACCATATATTTT
TRBV7-3,TRBD1,15,TRBJ1-6,-,CASSHRDRNNSPLHF,TGTGCCAGCAGCCATCGGGACAGGAATAATTCACCCCTCCACTTT
TRBV18,-,14,TRBJ2-2,-,CASSPSGVTGELFF,TGTGCCAGCTCACCATCGGGAGTCACCGGGGAGCTGTTTTTT
TRBV10-1,-,13,TRBJ1-2,few,CASSESTRYGYTF,TGCGCCAGCAGTGAGTCAACCCGCTATGGCTACACCTTC
TRBV10-2,-,12,TRBJ2-5,-,CASSAGGETQYF,TGCGCCAGCAGTGCCGGGGGAGAGACCCAGTACTTC
TRBV7-8,-,12,TRBJ2-1,-,CASSLGRPEQFF,TGTGCCAGCAGCTTAGGGAGGCCTGAGCAGTTCTTC
TRBV7-8,TRBD1,15,TRBJ2-4,-,CASSPWTGVGGIQYF,TGTGCCAGCAGCCCCTGGACAGGGGTAGGAGGCATTCAGTACTTC
TRBV19,-,16,TRBJ1-5,-,CASGQRPSYSNQPQHF,TGTGCCTCAGGACAGCGACCCTCCTATAGCAATCAGCCCCAGCATTTT
TRBV5-1,-,15,TRBJ2-2,-,CASSFGQLNTGELFF,TGCGCCAGCAGCTTCGGACAACTGAACACCGGGGAGCTGTTTTTT
TRBV7-9,TRBD1,15,TRBJ1-3,-,CASSSGTGPGNTIYF,TGTGCCAGCAGCTCCGGGACAGGGCCGGGAAACACCATATATTTT
TRBV12-5,-,15,TRBJ1-3,-,CASGLSTGSGNTIYF,TGTGCTAGTGGTTTATCGACAGGCTCTGGAAACACCATATATTTT
TRBV11-2,-,14,TRBJ2-2,once,CASSLDPLIGELFF,TGTGCCAGCAGCTTAGATCCTTTGATCGGGGAGCTGTTTTTT
TRBV5-1,TRBD1,16,TRBJ2-3,-,CASSLQRDSGADTQYF,TGCGCCAGCAGCTTGCAACGGGACAGTGGTGCAGATACGCAGTATTTT
TRBV5-5,-,17,TRBJ2-2,-,CASSLDKAQGTGGELFF,TGTGCCAGCAGCCTTGATAAGGCACAGGGAACGGGCGGGGAGCTGTTTTTT
TRBV6-5,TRBD1,14,TRBJ1-1,-,CASHRTGDGTEAFF,TGTGCCAGCCACCGGACAGGCGACGGCACTGAAGCTTTCTTT
TRBV21-1,-,14,TRBJ2-5,-,CASTFPGGRETQYF,TGTGCCAGCACCTTTCCAGGGGGCAGAGAGACCCAGTACTTC
TRBV5-1,-,16,TRBJ1-1,-,CASSWEQAIMNTEAFF,TGCGCCAGCAGCTGGGAACAGGCGATCATGAACACTGAAGCTTTCTTT
TRBV9,-,12,TRBJ2-1,-,CASSVGETIQFF,TGTGCCAGCAGCGTAGGGGAGACTATCCAGTTCTTC
TRBV11-3,TRBD2,17,TRBJ2-3,-,CASSAGLGGGLRDTQYF,TGTGCCAGCAGCGCAGGTCTAGGCGGGGGGTTGAGAGATACGCAGTATTTT
TRBV7-6,-,16,TRBJ2-1,-,CASSLSGSGSYNEQFF,TGTGCCAGCAGCTTAAGTGGCAGTGGATCCTACAATGAGCAGTTCTTC
TRBV19,-,15,TRBJ2-1,-,CASKGDGGSYNEQFF,TGTGCCAGTAAAGGGGACGGGGGCTCCTACAATGAGCAGTTCTTC
TRBV27,-,15,TRBJ1-2,-,CASRPITGWLNGYTF,TGTGCCAGCAGACCAATTACAGGATGGTTGAATGGCTACACCTTC
TRBV2,TRBD1,14,TRBJ2-7,-,CASRETGVSYEQYF,TGTGCCAGCAGGGAGACAGGGGTGTCCTACGAGCAGTACTTC
TRBV10-2,-,11,TRBJ2-5,-,CASSVGETQYF,TGCGCCAGCAGTGTGGGAGAGACCCAGTACTTC
TRBV14,-,13,TRBJ2-1,-,CASSQDLRGEQFF,TGTGCCAGCAGCCAAGATCTCCGAGGTGAGCAGTTCTTC
TRBV14,TRBD2,15,TRBJ2-5,-,CASSQPRGVFETQYF,TGTGCCAGCAGCCAACCCCGGGGGGTTTTCGAGACCCAGTACTTC
TRBV9,-,16,TRBJ1-3,-,CASSLEAGFSGNTIYF,TGTGCCAGCAGCCTCGAGGCGGGTTTCTCTGGAAACACCATATATTTT
TRBV11-2,TRBD2,18,TRBJ2-1,-,CASSLEGGGPFSYNEQFF,TGTGCCAGCAGCTTAGAAGGCGGGGGGCCTTTTTCCTACAATGAGCAGTTCTTC
TRBV18,TRBD1,15,TRBJ1-1,-,CASSPLQGEGTEAFF,TGTGCCAGCTCACCATTACAGGGGGAAGGGACTGAAGCTTTCTTT
TRBV2,TRBD2,16,TRBJ2-3,-,CASSQRGAGYTDTQYF,TGTGCCAGCAGTCAACGGGGAGCGGGGTACACAGATACGCAGTATTTT
TRBV13,-,12,TRBJ2-7,few,CASSRLYYEQYF,TGTGCCAGCAGCCGACTGTACTACGAGCAGTACTTC
TRBV12-5,-,15,TRBJ2-5,-,CASGPAGAVQETQYF,TGTGCTAGTGGCCCCGCGGGGGCGGTCCAAGAGACCCAGTACTTC
TRBV4-2,-,16,TRBJ1-4,-,CASSQGGGSFNEKLFF,TGTGCCAGCAGCCAAGGGGGGGGCAGCTTTAATGAAAAACTGTTTTTT
TRBV2,TRBD1,13,TRBJ1-2,-,CASREGAVYGYTF,TGTGCCAGCAGGGAGGGGGCGGTCTATGGCTACACCTTC
TRBV18,-,12,TRBJ1-4,-,CASSLAGEKLFF,TGTGCCAGCTCCCTGGCGGGTGAAAAACTGTTTTTT
TRBV4-2,-,13,TRBJ2-7,-,CASSQVSAYEQYF,TGTGCCAGCAGCCAAGTCTCGGCCTACGAGCAGTACTTC
TRBV6-1,-,14,TRBJ2-7,-,CASSVSLAPYEQYF,TGTGCCAGCAGTGTCTCCCTAGCCCCATACGAGCAGTACTTC
TRBV2,-,13,TRBJ2-3,-,CASNSLGKDTQYF,TGTGCCAGCAATAGCCTTGGAAAGGATACGCAGTATTTT
TRBV5-1,-,15,TRBJ2-3,-,CASSRDISSTDTQYF,TGCGCCAGCAGCCGGGACATATCTAGCACAGATACGCAGTATTTT
TRBV11-3,-,13,TRBJ1-1,-,CASRARVNTEAFF,TGTGCCAGCAGGGCCAGGGTGAACACTGAAGCTTTCTTT
TRBV6-1,TRBD2,12,TRBJ2-5,once,CASSSGEETQYF,TGTGCCAGCAGTAGCGGGGAAGAGACCCAGTACTTC
TRBV7-8,-,15,TRBJ1-5,-,CASSLGAFSDQPQHF,TGTGCCAGCAGCTTAGGGGCATTTTCTGATCAGCCCCAGCATTTT
TRBV5-1,TRBD1,14,TRBJ2-7,-,CASSRDRGPVEQYF,TGCGCCAGCAGCAGGGACAGGGGGCCCGTCGAGCAGTACTTC